This T cell receptor (beta chain) derives from a study of blood T cell repertoires in COVID-19. Study summary: Sample material is recorded as cDNA or gDNA derived from T cells, B-cell-depleted T cells, or PBMCs.

Only in-frame clones appear in the TCRdb table, and some are missing; sequencing was by immunoSEQ multiplex PCR. The sample holds 200,000 to 250,000 clones, 75% to 85% seen once. CDR1 is SGHRS and CDR2 is YFSETQ in the germline V gene. This CDR3 has 14 amino acids. Losses at the gene ends were 4 bases for V and 6 bases for J; bases not matched to a gene: 8. The TCR was taken from a man aged 45-60 years with active or convalescent COVID-19. This rearrangement joins TRBV5-1 to TRBJ2-3; 7 bases agree with TRBD1. The sample was peripheral blood. The CDR3 sequence: CASSMTGWVDTQYF. CDR3 nucleotide sequence: TGCGCCAGCAGCATGACAGGGTGGGTGGATACGCAGTATTTT.